These 28 T cell receptor beta chains were all obtained from the same sample, sequenced in a study of T cell responses to AZD1222 COVID-19 vaccine. This table comes from immunoSEQ multiplex PCR, and its TCRdb copy is limited to in-frame clones, with some not included. The table lists about 110,000 clones, roughly 92% of them singletons, with more than 2% in the top ten. The material sequenced was peripheral blood, taken 28 days after the second AZD1222 dose. All receptors come from an adult who received the AZD1222 COVID-19 vaccine.

V gene TRBV5-1 combines with J gene TRBJ2-7; maybe TRBD1 (5 bases). The CDR3 length is 15 residues. With 1 base removed from V and 0 bases from J, the gap between germline ends came to 11 bases. Germline values: CDR1 SGHRS, CDR2 YFSETQ. The CDR3 nucleotides are TGCGCCAGCAGCTTGACAGGTGGAATCTCCTACGAGCAGTACTTC. Translated, it gives CASSLTGGISYEQYF. The full variable domain, its missing parts supplied by reference TRBV5-1 and TRBJ2-7, is KAGVTQTPRYLIKTRGQQVTLSCSPISGHRSVSWYQQTPGQGLQFLFEYFSETQRNKGNFPGRFSGRQFSNSRSEMNVSTLELGDSALYLCASSLTGGISYEQYFGPGTRLTVT.

The chain carries TRBV4-2 and TRBJ1-1, with 8 bases identical to TRBD1. CDR1 is LGHNA, CDR2 YNFKEQ, per germline. The V gene end was trimmed by 4 bases and the J gene end by 4 bases; junction bases not matched to a gene: 8. The CDR3 sequence is 15 residues long. CDR3 DNA: TGTGCCAGCAGCCCCCGAGGACAGGGCATCACTGAAGCTTTCTTT. Its translation: CASSPRGQGITEAFF.

The chain couples TRBV24-1 to TRBJ2-3; a possible D gene is TRBD2 (6 bases). CDR1 and CDR2 (germline): KGHDR, SFDVKD. This CDR3 comprises 16 residues. V lost 3 bases and J lost 0, with 12 bases in between. The CDR3 protein is CATSDGRGYSTDTQYF. CDR3 coding DNA: TGTGCCACCAGTGATGGGCGGGGATATAGCACAGATACGCAGTATTTT.

The chain combines TRBV11-3 with TRBJ2-1, with 7 bases that match TRBD2. Germline V gene data show CDR1 as SGHNT and CDR2 as YENEEA. The CDR3 extends over 14 amino acids. V lost 3 bases, J lost 3 bases, and 2 bases stayed unmatched. In DNA, the CDR3 is TGTGCCAGCAGCTTCGGGGGGAACTACAATGAGCAGTTCTTC. It encodes CASSFGGNYNEQFF.

The V call is TRBV18, the J call TRBJ1-2, with a tentative D call TRBD1 (5 bases). This CDR3 region has 16 residues. V gave up 2 bases and J gave up 7 bases, with 20 bases separating them. Germline CDR1 is KGHSH and CDR2 is LQKENI. Here the CDR3 DNA reads TGTGCCAGCTCACCATCGGGTCAGGGCTTGGGAGGTGGCTACACCTTC. Encoded protein: CASSPSGQGLGGGYTF.

The gene calls are TRBV7-2 and TRBJ1-4; D is ambiguous. Trimming removed 1 base from V and 7 bases from J, with 7 bases in between. Germline V gene sequence: CDR1 SGHTA, CDR2 FQGNSA. This CDR3 comprises 13 residues. CDR3 loop: CASSLGDGEKLFF. The CDR3, as DNA: TGTGCCAGCAGCTTAGGAGACGGTGAAAAACTGTTTTTT.

CDR3 protein: CASSLSSGGSRQFF. Written as DNA, the CDR3 is TGTGCCAGCAGCTTATCTAGCGGGGGGTCACGGCAGTTCTTC. V gene TRBV7-3 combines with J gene TRBJ2-1, with TRBD2 matching over 11 bases. The CDR3 totals 14 residues. The ends lost 2 bases at V and 12 bases at J; junction bases unmatched: 6. Germline CDR1 reads SGHTA; CDR2 reads FQGTGA.

The V call is TRBV20-1, the J call TRBJ1-5; D remains ambiguous. Germline V gene data show CDR1 as DFQATT and CDR2 as SNEGSKA (reference sequence). This CDR3 has 13 amino acids. Trimming cost V 3 bases and J 4 bases, with 10 bases left between them. In DNA, the CDR3 is TGCAGTGCTAGTAGGAGGAGTAATCAGCCCCAGCATTTT. Protein sequence: CSASRRSNQPQHF.

This clone has a single count. The chain employs TRBV27 and TRBJ2-1; D is uncertain. CDR3 size: 11 residues. CDR1 and CDR2 (germline): MNHEY, SMNVEV (reference sequence). The ends were cut back, 3 bases at V and 13 bases at J, with 10 bases in the middle. CDR3 in amino acids: CASSFGHRQFF. In DNA, the CDR3 is TGTGCCAGCAGTTTCGGTCACCGTCAGTTCTTC.

The V gene is TRBV5-1, the J gene TRBJ2-5; 9 bases align to TRBD1. Germline V lookup: CDR1 SGHRS, CDR2 YFSETQ. J lost 4 bases, V lost 9 bases, and 7 bases had no gene match. CDR3 length: 13 amino acids. The CDR3: CATRQGGGETQYF. The CDR3 coding sequence is TGCGCCACCCGACAGGGGGGAGGAGAGACCCAGTACTTC.

The chain combines TRBV4-3 with TRBJ2-7; 10 bases match TRBD1. Unmatched junction bases numbered 7, after V lost 0 bases and J lost 2 bases. CDR1 and CDR2 (germline): LGHNA, YSLEER. This CDR3 is built from 17 residues. CDR3 sequence (DNA): TGCGCCAGCAGCCAAGAATGGGACAGGGGCGTCCCCTACGAGCAGTACTTC. It yields the protein CASSQEWDRGVPYEQYF.

This chain connects TRBV18 to TRBJ2-6; D unclear. The V gene's germline CDR1 is KGHSH and CDR2 LQKENI. The CDR3 is 13 amino acids. The ends were cut back, 3 bases at V and 1 base at J, with 1 base in the middle. The CDR3 DNA reads TGTGCCAGCTCACCTTCTGGGGCCAACGTCCTGACTTTC. Its protein product is CASSPSGANVLTF.

The chain links TRBV29-1 to TRBJ2-1, with D maybe TRBD1 (6 bases). In germline, CDR1 is SQVTM, CDR2 ANQGSEA. The V gene lost 2 bases and the J gene lost 6 bases, with 11 bases spanning the gap. The CDR3 has 13 residues. CDR3 sequence: CSVELGARNEQFF. The CDR3 nucleotides read TGCAGCGTTGAATTGGGGGCCCGCAATGAGCAGTTCTTC.

V is TRBV19 and J is TRBJ1-5; TRBD1 aligns across 9 bases. This CDR3 is 15 amino acids long. Germline CDR1 is LNHDA and CDR2 is SQIVND (reference sequence). V was clipped by 1 base and J by 5 bases; unmatched bases: 3. CDR3 in DNA: TGTGCCAGTAGTATAGGGGGACAGGGCTATCAGCCCCAGCATTTT. Protein product: CASSIGGQGYQPQHF. Full variable domain (rest looked up from reference TRBV19 and TRBJ1-5): DGGITQSPKYLFRKEGQNVTLSCEQNLNHDAMYWYRQDPGQGLRLIYYSQIVNDFQKGDIAEGYSVSREKKESFPLTVTSAQKNPTAFYLCASSIGGQGYQPQHFGDGTRLSIL.

This chain connects TRBV9 to TRBJ1-1; D remains ambiguous. The germline CDR1 and CDR2 sequences are SGDLS and YYNGEE. The CDR3 has 14 amino acids. The V end lost 0 bases, the J end lost 2 bases, and 8 bases lay between the germline ends. CDR3 bases: TGTGCCAGCAGCGTAGTGGCTGGAAACACTGAAGCTTTCTTT. Translating gives CASSVVAGNTEAFF. Variable domain in full (rest from reference TRBV9 and TRBJ1-1): DSGVTQTPKHLITATGQRVTLRCSPRSGDLSVYWYQQSLDQGLQFLIQYYNGEERAKGNILERFSAQQFPDLHSELNLSSLELGDSALYFCASSVVAGNTEAFFGQGTRLTVV.

The chain carries TRBV25-1 and TRBJ2-2, with 8 bases fitting TRBD1. Germline V lookup: CDR1 MGHDK, CDR2 SYGVNS. J was trimmed by 2 bases and V by 2 bases; bases with no gene match: 4. There are 16 residues in the CDR3. The DNA for the CDR3 is TGTGCCAGCAGTGAAGCCGGGACAGGAAACACCGGGGAGCTGTTTTTT. Encoded protein: CASSEAGTGNTGELFF.

This chain uses TRBV18 with TRBJ1-3, with D possibly being TRBD1 (5 bases). Germline V lookup: CDR1 KGHSH, CDR2 LQKENI. Trimming took 3 bases from V and 0 from J, leaving 12 bases between them. The CDR3 is made up of 16 amino acids. CDR3 DNA: TGTGCCAGCTCACCCTCGGGACTTTTCTCTGGAAACACCATATATTTT. Protein sequence: CASSPSGLFSGNTIYF.

The chain joins TRBV9 to TRBJ1-2, with D tentatively TRBD1 (5 bases). The CDR3 consists of 16 residues. V lost 0 bases to trimming and J lost 5 bases, with 17 bases between them. Germline V CDR1 and CDR2: SGDLS, YYNGEE. The CDR3 region has the DNA TGTGCCAGCAGCGTAGGGGCCGACAGTTACCTTTATGGCTACACCTTC. This translates into CASSVGADSYLYGYTF.

Only one count was recorded for this clone. The chain recombines TRBV6-5 with TRBJ2-5; weak D call: TRBD2 (5 bases). The CDR3 runs 15 residues. Germline CDR1 and CDR2: MNHEY and SVGAGI. V shed 2 bases and J shed 5 bases, with 15 bases lying between them. The CDR3 loop is CASSYGSYSAETQYF. The CDR3 DNA sequence: TGTGCCAGCAGTTACGGCTCATATAGCGCCGAGACCCAGTACTTC.

The V call is TRBV5-1, the J call TRBJ2-1; D remains unclear. Deletions cut 4 bases from V and 10 bases from J, with 18 bases between. This CDR3 is 14 amino acids long. Germline loops: CDR1 SGHRS, CDR2 YFSETQ. The CDR3 sequence: CASSSASIGREQFF. The CDR3 DNA reads TGCGCCAGCAGCAGTGCGTCTATAGGGCGGGAGCAGTTCTTC.

The gene calls are TRBV20-1 and TRBJ2-5; D is ambiguous. The V gene lost 6 bases and the J gene lost 9 bases, with 14 bases spanning the gap. In germline, CDR1 is DFQATT, CDR2 SNEGSKA (reference sequence). This CDR3 has 11 amino acids. The CDR3 coding sequence is TGCAGTGCCCCACGCCCGGTCGCCCAGTACTTC. Translating it yields CSAPRPVAQYF.

This chain uses TRBV18 with TRBJ2-7; a weak D match, TRBD1 (6 bases). This CDR3 is built from 12 residues. The germline V and J ends were trimmed by 6 bases and 4 bases, with 10 bases remaining between them. Germline assignment: CDR1 KGHSH and CDR2 LQKENI. DNA for the CDR3: TGTGCCAGCTCCCAGACAGGATACGAGCAGTACTTC. Translated, it gives CASSQTGYEQYF.

This clone came up once. V gene TRBV27 combines with J gene TRBJ1-5; D unresolved. The V and J ends lost 4 bases and 0 bases respectively, with 10 bases between them. The CDR3 loop spans 15 amino acids. Germline V gene sequence: CDR1 MNHEY, CDR2 SMNVEV (reference sequence). CDR3 DNA sequence: TGTGCCAGCAGTTCTCAGTCCTATAGCAATCAGCCCCAGCATTTT. Its protein is CASSSQSYSNQPQHF.

CDR3 DNA: TGTGCCAGCAGTTCCCCCCACAGTGGGGTTGTGCAGTACTTC. This sequence encodes CASSSPHSGVVQYF. The rearrangement links TRBV28 to TRBJ2-7, with D hard to call. CDR3 length: 14 residues. Germline CDR1 and CDR2: MDHEN and SYDVKM. The ends were cut back, 4 bases at V and 9 bases at J, with 19 bases in the middle.

The V call is TRBV28, the J call TRBJ1-1; D is uncertain. The CDR3 is made up of 14 amino acids. Looked up from germline, CDR1 is MDHEN and CDR2 is SYDVKM. The V end was cut by 4 bases, the J end by 1 base, with 10 bases between. The DNA of the CDR3 is TGTGCCAGCAGTTATTCGGGTTCGAACACTGAAGCTTTCTTT. This translates into CASSYSGSNTEAFF.

The V gene is TRBV7-9, the J gene TRBJ2-5, with D possibly matching TRBD2 (5 bases). This CDR3 region has 13 residues. V was trimmed by 5 bases and J by 2 bases, leaving 9 bases between them. Per the germline V gene, CDR1 is SEHNR and CDR2 is FQNEAQ (reference sequence). CDR3 protein: CASSVAGQETQYF. In nucleotides, the CDR3 is TGTGCCAGCAGCGTCGCGGGTCAAGAGACCCAGTACTTC.

This clone appeared once. V usage is TRBV5-1 and J usage is TRBJ1-4; TRBD1 might be the D (5 bases). The CDR3 is 15 amino acids. Trimming stripped 4 bases from V and 0 bases from J, with 10 bases between. Germline CDR1 SGHRS, CDR2 YFSETQ. The CDR3 here is CASSPWGATNEKLFF. CDR3 bases: TGCGCCAGCAGCCCCTGGGGGGCAACTAATGAAAAACTGTTTTTT.

The chain couples TRBV14 to TRBJ2-1; D unresolved. Germline lookup yields CDR1 SGHDN and CDR2 FVKESK. This CDR3 region has 14 residues. V gave up 1 base and J gave up 5 bases, with 9 bases separating them. The CDR3 spells CASSQGVEHNEQFF. CDR3 bases: TGTGCCAGCAGCCAAGGCGTAGAACACAATGAGCAGTTCTTC.